This TCR beta chain came from a study of cytomegalovirus exposure and HLA in healthy donors. The CDR3 totals 19 residues. In germline, CDR1 is LNHDA, CDR2 SQIVND (reference sequence). The V segment lost 3 bases and the J segment 0 bases; nucleotides outside the gene matches: 15. Sequencing used immunoSEQ multiplex PCR; TCRdb keeps in-frame clones, though not all of them. The table records around 200,000 clones, around 90% of them present only once. The sequencing input was PBMCs. The chain joins TRBV19 to TRBJ2-5, with 8 bases matching TRBD1. This receptor was obtained from a woman between 18 and 30 years old in good health and CMV-seronegative. CDR3 DNA sequence: TGTGCCAGTAGTATTCGAGGACAGGGCCGTAGGGAGTACCAAGAGACCCAGTACTTC. Its protein is CASSIRGQGRREYQETQYF.